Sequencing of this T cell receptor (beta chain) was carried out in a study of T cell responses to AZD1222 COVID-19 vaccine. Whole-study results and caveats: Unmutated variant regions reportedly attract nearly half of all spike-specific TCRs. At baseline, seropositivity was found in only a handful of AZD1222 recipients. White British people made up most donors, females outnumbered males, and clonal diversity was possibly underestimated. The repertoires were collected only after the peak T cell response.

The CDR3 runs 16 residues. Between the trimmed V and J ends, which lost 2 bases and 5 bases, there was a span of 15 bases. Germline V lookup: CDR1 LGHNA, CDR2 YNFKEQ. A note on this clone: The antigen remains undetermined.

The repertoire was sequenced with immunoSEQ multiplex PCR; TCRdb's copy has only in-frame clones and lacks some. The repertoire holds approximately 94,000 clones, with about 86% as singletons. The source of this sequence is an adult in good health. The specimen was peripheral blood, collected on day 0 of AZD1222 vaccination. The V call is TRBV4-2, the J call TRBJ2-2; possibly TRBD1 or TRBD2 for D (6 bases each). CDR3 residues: CASSQPGAPRTGELFF. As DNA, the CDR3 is TGTGCCAGCAGCCAACCGGGGGCCCCGAGGACCGGGGAGCTGTTTTTT.